Below are 28 T cell receptor beta chains sequenced from a single sample in a study of OX40 agonist ivuxolimab in advanced cancers. Generated by immunoSEQ multiplex PCR, the TCRdb table keeps only in-frame clones and is missing some. The table lists fewer than 85,000 clones, roughly 80% of them singletons. Sequences were derived from CD4+ or CD8+ T cells sorted from blood, sampled in a trial of the OX40 agonist ivuxolimab. The receptors here all came from an adult with an advanced solid tumor such as melanoma, head and neck, liver or kidney cancer.

The gene calls are TRBV7-8 and TRBJ1-5; the D gene is possibly TRBD1 (5 bases). This CDR3 is 17 amino acids long. Germline assignment: CDR1 SGHVS and CDR2 FQNEAQ. The ends were cut back, 5 bases at V and 6 bases at J, with 23 bases in the middle. The CDR3 protein is CASSPIGGTGIFQPQHF. CDR3 DNA sequence: TGTGCCAGCAGCCCGATTGGCGGAACAGGTATCTTTCAGCCCCAGCATTTT. Full variable domain (outside the CDR3, taken from reference TRBV7-8 and TRBJ1-5): GAGVSQSPRYKVAKRGQDVALRCDPISGHVSLFWYQQALGQGPEFLTYFQNEAQLDKSGLPSDRFFAERPEGSVSTLKIQRTQQEDSAVYLCASSPIGGTGIFQPQHFGDGTRLSIL.

This clone was observed a single time. The chain links TRBV28 to TRBJ1-2; 10 bases are a match to TRBD1. Germline CDR1 MDHEN, CDR2 SYDVKM. V shed 5 bases, J shed 7 bases, and the junction held 13 bases outside the gene matches. The CDR3 is 16 amino acids. Written as DNA, the CDR3 is TGTGCCAGCAGTGCAACCGGGACAGGGGTAGCGAGTGGCTACACCTTC. It encodes CASSATGTGVASGYTF.

This clone is a singleton in its sample. V gene TRBV4-3 combines with J gene TRBJ2-1; D is ambiguous. Germline values: CDR1 LGHNA, CDR2 YSLEER. CDR3 length equals 14 residues. Trimming took off 0 bases at V and 7 bases at J, with 10 bases between the two ends. The DNA for the CDR3 is TGCGCCAGCAGCCAAGAGCCAGCATCAAATGAGCAGTTCTTC. Its protein is CASSQEPASNEQFF.

The table lists this clone with a few counts. This chain joins TRBV9 and TRBJ2-2; D is unclear. The CDR3 length is 13 residues. Trimming cost V 4 bases and J 5 bases, with 9 bases left between them. Germline-derived CDR1 and CDR2 are SGDLS and YYNGEE. The CDR3 loop is CASSRTVTGELFF. The CDR3 region has the DNA TGTGCCAGCAGCCGTACAGTAACCGGGGAGCTGTTTTTT.

This rearrangement joins TRBV5-8 to TRBJ2-2; D uncertain. The CDR3 is 17 amino acids. V lost 0 bases, J lost 2 bases, and 14 bases lay in between. CDR1 SGHTS and CDR2 YDEGEE come from the germline V gene. The CDR3 coding sequence is TGTGCCAGCAGCTTGGCCCAATCCGGGCCTAACACCGGGGAGCTGTTTTTT. Protein sequence: CASSLAQSGPNTGELFF.

The chain recombines TRBV4-3 with TRBJ1-3, with 8 bases that match TRBD1. The CDR3 loop spans 18 amino acids. V shed 0 bases and J 1 base; nucleotides not matched to a gene: 8. The germline V gene encodes CDR1 LGHNA and CDR2 YSLEER. Here the CDR3 reads CASSQDFFGQGSGNTIYF. The CDR3 DNA sequence: TGCGCCAGCAGCCAAGATTTTTTCGGACAGGGTTCTGGAAACACCATATATTTT.

The chain uses TRBV9 and TRBJ2-2; D is perhaps TRBD1 (5 bases). The CDR3 is 16 residues long. In germline, CDR1 is SGDLS, CDR2 YYNGEE. V was trimmed by 0 bases and J by 4 bases, leaving 13 bases between them. The CDR3 region has the DNA TGTGCCAGCAGCGTAGGGACATCCGGTTTCACCGGGGAGCTGTTTTTT. Amino acid sequence: CASSVGTSGFTGELFF.

The chain is built from TRBV28 and TRBJ2-2; D is uncertain. CDR3 length equals 15 residues. Germline values: CDR1 MDHEN, CDR2 SYDVKM. V was clipped by 10 bases and J by 2 bases, with 17 bases between them. The CDR3 protein is CATLRTNLNTGELFF. CDR3 DNA sequence: TGTGCCACCCTCCGGACGAACCTAAACACCGGGGAGCTGTTTTTT.

This chain links TRBV6-5 with TRBJ2-7, with a tentative D call TRBD2 (5 bases). CDR3 length: 13 residues. Germline-derived CDR1 and CDR2 are MNHEY and SVGAGI. The V and J ends lost 7 bases and 9 bases respectively, with 19 bases between them. The CDR3: CASNLRTAAGQYF. DNA for the CDR3: TGTGCCAGCAACCTAAGGACGGCGGCGGGGCAGTACTTC.

V is TRBV28 and J is TRBJ1-2, with 7 bases that match TRBD1. The germline V gene encodes CDR1 MDHEN and CDR2 SYDVKM. The CDR3 length is 13 residues. With V trimmed by 5 bases and J by 5 bases, 5 bases remained unmatched. The CDR3 region has the DNA TGTGCCAGCAGTCTGACAGGGAGGTATGGCTACACCTTC. Protein sequence: CASSLTGRYGYTF.

This chain uses TRBV7-2 with TRBJ2-1; 8 bases match TRBD2. The trim removed 5 bases at V and 7 bases at J, leaving 7 bases unmatched. Per germline, CDR1 SGHTA and CDR2 FQGNSA. This CDR3 comprises 14 residues. This CDR3 is CASSAGLVTNEQFF. The CDR3 DNA reads as TGTGCCAGCAGCGCGGGACTAGTGACAAATGAGCAGTTCTTC.

The chain couples TRBV5-4 to TRBJ1-2; D gene unclear. This CDR3 comprises 16 residues. Germline V gives CDR1 SGHNT, CDR2 YYREEE (reference sequence). Trimming removed 0 bases at V and 2 bases at J, with 14 bases between. CDR3 sequence reads: CASSLGLLGMNYGYTF. The CDR3 coding sequence is TGTGCCAGCAGCTTGGGGTTGTTGGGTATGAACTATGGCTACACCTTC. The complete variable domain, with remaining parts taken from reference TRBV5-4 and TRBJ1-2, reads ETGVTQSPTHLIKTRGQQVTLRCSSQSGHNTVSWYQQALGQGPQFIFQYYREEENGRGNFPPRFSGLQFPNYSSELNVNALELDDSALYLCASSLGLLGMNYGYTFGSGTRLTVV.

The chain has TRBV30 and TRBJ1-6; D is possibly TRBD1 (6 bases). V was pared by 5 bases and J by 6 bases, with 23 bases between. Germline V CDR1 and CDR2: GTSNPN, SVGIG (reference sequence). This CDR3 has 17 residues. The CDR3 reads CAWDRATSGTLNSPLHF. CDR3 in DNA: TGTGCCTGGGATCGGGCAACCTCCGGGACACTTAATTCACCCCTCCACTTT.

This clone has a single count. The chain uses TRBV19 and TRBJ2-5; 8 bases are a match to TRBD1. Germline assignment: CDR1 LNHDA and CDR2 SQIVND (reference sequence). The CDR3 contains 17 residues. V lost 3 bases to trimming and J lost 5 bases; unmatched junction nucleotides: 14. The CDR3 reads CASSIRFGQGARETQYF. The DNA for the CDR3 is TGTGCCAGTAGTATTAGGTTTGGGCAGGGGGCGCGCGAGACCCAGTACTTC.

This clone was seen only a few times. The chain employs TRBV5-1 and TRBJ2-5, with 8 bases aligning to TRBD1. The trim removed 4 bases at V and 5 bases at J, leaving 13 bases unmatched. The germline CDR1 and CDR2 sequences are SGHRS and YFSETQ. The CDR3 runs 16 residues. The CDR3 is CASSPRVTGVVETQYF. The DNA of the CDR3 is TGCGCCAGCAGCCCCCGGGTGACAGGGGTCGTTGAGACCCAGTACTTC. The full variable domain, completed using reference TRBV5-1 and TRBJ2-5, is KAGVTQTPRYLIKTRGQQVTLSCSPISGHRSVSWYQQTPGQGLQFLFEYFSETQRNKGNFPGRFSGRQFSNSRSEMNVSTLELGDSALYLCASSPRVTGVVETQYFGPGTRLLVL.

DNA for the CDR3: TGTGCCAGTAGTATACCCAGGCAAATTCAGCCCCAGCATTTT. Its protein is CASSIPRQIQPQHF. The V and J genes are TRBV19 and TRBJ1-5; D gene unclear. This CDR3 is 14 amino acids long. Germline-derived CDR1 and CDR2 are LNHDA and SQIVND (reference sequence). V lost 2 bases and J 6 bases, leaving 11 bases between the germline ends.

The chain recombines TRBV5-4 with TRBJ1-2; TRBD1 might be the D (5 bases). Deletions cut 4 bases from V and 3 bases from J, with 16 bases between. This CDR3 comprises 15 residues. Germline V gene data show CDR1 as SGHNT and CDR2 as YYREEE (reference sequence). Here the CDR3 DNA reads TGTGCCAGCAGCACGGGACGCCGGACGGACTATGGCTACACCTTC. It codes for CASSTGRRTDYGYTF.

This clone occurred once. The gene calls are TRBV28 and TRBJ1-4; 10 bases map to TRBD1. The CDR3 has 15 residues. V was pared by 6 bases and J by 8 bases, with 9 bases of the junction left unmatched. Per germline, CDR1 MDHEN and CDR2 SYDVKM. CDR3 amino acids: CASSTMGQGYEKLFF. CDR3 DNA sequence: TGTGCCAGCAGCACTATGGGACAGGGGTACGAAAAACTGTTTTTT.

The chain uses TRBV7-2 and TRBJ2-5, with 8 bases fitting TRBD2. This CDR3 has 13 amino acids. The ends lost 5 bases at V and 5 bases at J; junction bases unmatched: 4. CDR1 and CDR2 from the germline V gene are SGHTA and FQGNSA. For the CDR3, the DNA is TGTGCCAGCAGCGCGGGACTAGGGGAGACCCAGTACTTC. Amino acids: CASSAGLGETQYF.

The V call is TRBV19, the J call TRBJ1-2, with D maybe TRBD1 (5 bases). V was clipped by 3 bases and J by 3 bases, with 11 bases between them. The CDR3 has 14 amino acids. CDR1 LNHDA and CDR2 SQIVND come from the germline V gene (reference sequence). CDR3 nucleotides: TGTGCCAGTAGTATGGCCAGGGTTCACTATGGCTACACCTTC. It specifies CASSMARVHYGYTF.

This chain uses TRBV25-1 with TRBJ2-7; 7 nucleotides match TRBD1. Germline V gene sequence: CDR1 MGHDK, CDR2 SYGVNS. This CDR3 has 14 amino acids. V shed 8 bases, J shed 2 bases, and the junction held 9 bases outside the gene matches. The CDR3 DNA sequence: TGTGCCAGCCTCAAGACAGGGACAACCTACGAGCAGTACTTC. Protein sequence: CASLKTGTTYEQYF.

This clone was detected once. The J gene is TRBJ2-1, the V gene TRBV10-3; D may be TRBD2 (6 bases). Trimming left V 6 bases short and J 5 bases short, with 17 bases between. Germline-derived CDR1 and CDR2 are ENHRY and SYGVKD. This CDR3 has 15 residues. The CDR3 sequence: CAISPGLLFDNEQFF. The CDR3 coding sequence is TGTGCCATCAGCCCGGGACTCCTCTTTGACAATGAGCAGTTCTTC.

The chain recombines TRBV6-6 with TRBJ1-6; maybe TRBD1 (5 bases). From germline, CDR1 is MNHNY and CDR2 SVGAGI (reference sequence). The CDR3 has 15 residues. V was shortened by 5 bases and J by 11 bases, with 19 bases between the two germline ends. The chain's CDR3 is CASSPNRDGGTPLHF. CDR3 nucleotide sequence: TGTGCCAGCAGTCCCAACCGGGACGGCGGGACACCCCTCCACTTT.

The chain links TRBV11-3 to TRBJ2-7, with 8 positions matching TRBD2. Looked up from germline, CDR1 is SGHNT and CDR2 is YENEEA. V gave up 5 bases and J gave up 6 bases; unmatched junction bases: 3. The CDR3 is 12 amino acids. The CDR3: CASSVSGGEQYF. DNA of the CDR3: TGTGCCAGCAGCGTCAGCGGGGGCGAGCAGTACTTC.

This clone was counted only a few times. This chain links TRBV5-4 with TRBJ2-7; TRBD2 might be the D (6 bases). The CDR3 consists of 13 residues. Looked up from germline, CDR1 is SGHNT and CDR2 is YYREEE (reference sequence). Trimming cost V 3 bases and J 7 bases, with 14 bases left between them. The chain's CDR3 is CASSSIPGEEQYF. The CDR3 coding sequence is TGTGCCAGCAGCTCGATTCCGGGGGAGGAGCAGTACTTC. Using reference TRBV5-4 and TRBJ2-7 for the parts outside the CDR3, the full variable domain is ETGVTQSPTHLIKTRGQQVTLRCSSQSGHNTVSWYQQALGQGPQFIFQYYREEENGRGNFPPRFSGLQFPNYSSELNVNALELDDSALYLCASSSIPGEEQYFGPGTRLTVT.

V gene TRBV6-6 combines with J gene TRBJ2-1; D gene uncertain. The CDR3 sequence is 11 residues long. Looked up from germline, CDR1 is MNHNY and CDR2 is SVGAGI (reference sequence). The V end was cut by 6 bases, the J end by 7 bases, with 7 bases between. For the CDR3, the DNA is TGTGCCAGCAGCCCCACAAATGAGCAGTTCTTC. Its protein is CASSPTNEQFF.

The chain is built from TRBV19 and TRBJ1-3, with 7 positions matching TRBD1. The germline V gene encodes CDR1 LNHDA and CDR2 SQIVND (reference sequence). This CDR3 is built from 17 residues. V lost 7 bases and J lost 0; bases outside the gene matches: 12. The CDR3 nucleotides are TGTGCCAGTACACAGGACAGGAGTGGGAGCTCTGGAAACACCATATATTTT. This encodes CASTQDRSGSSGNTIYF.

J is TRBJ1-1 and V is TRBV5-1; D is ambiguous. Trimming shortened V by 4 bases and J by 0 bases, and 7 bases separated the two germline ends. Germline CDR1 and CDR2: SGHRS and YFSETQ. CDR3 size: 13 residues. The CDR3 bases are TGCGCCAGCAGCGCCGCAGTGAACACTGAAGCTTTCTTT. It encodes CASSAAVNTEAFF. Using reference TRBV5-1 and TRBJ1-1 for the parts outside the CDR3, the full variable domain is KAGVTQTPRYLIKTRGQQVTLSCSPISGHRSVSWYQQTPGQGLQFLFEYFSETQRNKGNFPGRFSGRQFSNSRSEMNVSTLELGDSALYLCASSAAVNTEAFFGQGTRLTVV.